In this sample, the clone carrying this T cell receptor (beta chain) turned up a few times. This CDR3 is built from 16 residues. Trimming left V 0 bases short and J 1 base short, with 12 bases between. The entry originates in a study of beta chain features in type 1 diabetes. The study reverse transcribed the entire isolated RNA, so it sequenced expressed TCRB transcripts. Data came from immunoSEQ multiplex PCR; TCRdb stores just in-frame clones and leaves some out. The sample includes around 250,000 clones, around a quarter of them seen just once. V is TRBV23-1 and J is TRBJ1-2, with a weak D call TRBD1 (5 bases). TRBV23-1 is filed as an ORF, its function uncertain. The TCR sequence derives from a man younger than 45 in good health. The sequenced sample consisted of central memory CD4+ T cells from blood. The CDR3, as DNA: TGCGCCAGCAGTCAATCGATACTTAGGGGTAACTATGGCTACACCTTC. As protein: CASSQSILRGNYGYTF.